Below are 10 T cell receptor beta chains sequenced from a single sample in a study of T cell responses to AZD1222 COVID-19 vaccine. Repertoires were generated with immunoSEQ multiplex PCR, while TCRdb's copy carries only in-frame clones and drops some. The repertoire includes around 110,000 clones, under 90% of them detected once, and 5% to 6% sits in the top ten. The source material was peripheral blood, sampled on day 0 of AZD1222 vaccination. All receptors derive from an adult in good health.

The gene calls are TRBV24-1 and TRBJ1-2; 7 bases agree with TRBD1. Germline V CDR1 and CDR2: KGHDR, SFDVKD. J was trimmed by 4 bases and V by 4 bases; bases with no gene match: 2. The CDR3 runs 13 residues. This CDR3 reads CATSDGTAYGYTF. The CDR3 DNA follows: TGTGCCACCAGTGACGGGACAGCCTATGGCTACACCTTC.

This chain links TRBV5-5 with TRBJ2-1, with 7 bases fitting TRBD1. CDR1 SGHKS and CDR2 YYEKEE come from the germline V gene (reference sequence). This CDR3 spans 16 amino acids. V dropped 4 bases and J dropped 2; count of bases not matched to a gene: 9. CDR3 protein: CASSPQGTPTYNEQFF. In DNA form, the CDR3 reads TGTGCCAGCAGCCCACAGGGGACGCCTACCTACAATGAGCAGTTCTTC.

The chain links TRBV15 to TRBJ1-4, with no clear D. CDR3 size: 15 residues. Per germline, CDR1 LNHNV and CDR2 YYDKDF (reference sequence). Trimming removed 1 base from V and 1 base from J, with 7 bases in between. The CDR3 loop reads CATSRAGLTNEKLFF. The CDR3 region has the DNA TGTGCCACCAGCAGAGCAGGCCTAACTAATGAAAAACTGTTTTTT.

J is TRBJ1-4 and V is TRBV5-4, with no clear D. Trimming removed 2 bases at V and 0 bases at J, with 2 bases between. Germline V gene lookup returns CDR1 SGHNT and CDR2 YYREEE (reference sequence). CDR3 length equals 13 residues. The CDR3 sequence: CASSLSTNEKLFF. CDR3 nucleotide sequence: TGTGCCAGCAGCTTATCAACTAATGAAAAACTGTTTTTT.

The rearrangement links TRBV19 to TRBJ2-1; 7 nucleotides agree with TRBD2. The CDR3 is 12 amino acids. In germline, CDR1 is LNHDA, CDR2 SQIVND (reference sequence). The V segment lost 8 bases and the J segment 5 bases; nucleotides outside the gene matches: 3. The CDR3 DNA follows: TGTGCCAGTCGGCGGGAGCACAATGAGCAGTTCTTC. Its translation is CASRREHNEQFF.

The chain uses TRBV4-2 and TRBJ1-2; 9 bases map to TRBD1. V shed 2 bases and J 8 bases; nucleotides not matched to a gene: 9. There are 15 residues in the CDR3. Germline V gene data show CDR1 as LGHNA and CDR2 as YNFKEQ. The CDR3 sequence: CASSQPQQGAGGYTF. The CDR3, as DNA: TGTGCCAGCAGCCAACCCCAACAGGGGGCCGGGGGCTACACCTTC.

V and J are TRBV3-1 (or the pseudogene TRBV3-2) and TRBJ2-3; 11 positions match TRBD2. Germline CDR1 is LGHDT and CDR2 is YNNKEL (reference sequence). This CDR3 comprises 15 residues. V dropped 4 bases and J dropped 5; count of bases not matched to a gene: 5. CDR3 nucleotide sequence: TGTGCCAGCAGCCGGATTACTAGCGGGGGAGATACGCAGTATTTT. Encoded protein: CASSRITSGGDTQYF.

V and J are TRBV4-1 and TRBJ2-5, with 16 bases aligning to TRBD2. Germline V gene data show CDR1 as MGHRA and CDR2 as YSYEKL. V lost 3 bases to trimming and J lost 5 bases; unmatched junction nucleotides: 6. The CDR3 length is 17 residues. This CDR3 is CASSQGTSGRGGETQYF. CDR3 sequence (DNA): TGCGCCAGCAGCCAGGGGACTAGCGGGAGGGGGGGGGAGACCCAGTACTTC.

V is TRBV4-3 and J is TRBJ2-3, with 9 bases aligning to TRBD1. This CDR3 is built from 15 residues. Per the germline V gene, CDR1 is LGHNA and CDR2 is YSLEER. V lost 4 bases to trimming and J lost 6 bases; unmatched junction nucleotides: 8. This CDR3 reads CASSPIGQGRDTQYF. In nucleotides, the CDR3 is TGCGCCAGCAGCCCCATAGGACAGGGGCGGGATACGCAGTATTTT.

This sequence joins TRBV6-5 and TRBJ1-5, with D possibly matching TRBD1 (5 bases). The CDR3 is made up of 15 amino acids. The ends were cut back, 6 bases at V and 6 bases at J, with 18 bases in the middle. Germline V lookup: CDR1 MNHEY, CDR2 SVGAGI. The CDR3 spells CASRATGTSFQPQHF. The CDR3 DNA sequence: TGTGCCAGCAGAGCAACCGGGACCTCATTTCAGCCCCAGCATTTT.